The clone carrying this TCR beta chain was seen only a few times. TCRdb keeps only in-frame clones here, not all; method: immunoSEQ multiplex PCR. The table has 100,000 or so clones, roughly 79% seen once. This record belongs to a study of blood T cell repertoires in COVID-19. Study summary: From T cells, B-cell-depleted T cells, or PBMCs came the material, which was cDNA or gDNA.

The CDR3 loop spans 14 amino acids. After removal of 6 bases from V and 0 bases from J, the junction contained 1 base not matched to a gene. Germline CDR1 and CDR2: MDHEN and SYDVKM. The sequence was collected from an elderly man with acute or convalescent COVID-19. The sequencing input was peripheral blood. The J gene is TRBJ2-1, the V gene TRBV28; 8 positions agree with TRBD2. The CDR3 region has the DNA TGTGCCAGCAGGGCGGGAGGCTCCTACAATGAGCAGTTCTTC. Translated, it gives CASRAGGSYNEQFF.